This TCR beta chain was captured in a study of T cell changes during pregnancy in multiple sclerosis. Sequencing used immunoSEQ multiplex PCR; TCRdb keeps in-frame clones, though not all of them. This table holds some 67,000 clones, 90% to 95% found once. Unmatched junction bases numbered 15, after V lost 0 bases and J lost 5 bases. Germline assignment: CDR1 SGHRS and CDR2 YFSETQ. The CDR3 sequence is 18 residues long. This specimen consisted of peripheral blood, obtained after pregnancy. The TCR comes from a female donor with multiple sclerosis, enrolled in a pregnancy study. The rearrangement joins TRBV5-1 to TRBJ2-5; 8 bases map to TRBD2. CDR3 loop: CASSLGTSAGGEGETQYF. The CDR3 DNA reads as TGCGCCAGCAGCTTGGGGACTAGTGCGGGAGGAGAAGGGGAGACCCAGTACTTC.